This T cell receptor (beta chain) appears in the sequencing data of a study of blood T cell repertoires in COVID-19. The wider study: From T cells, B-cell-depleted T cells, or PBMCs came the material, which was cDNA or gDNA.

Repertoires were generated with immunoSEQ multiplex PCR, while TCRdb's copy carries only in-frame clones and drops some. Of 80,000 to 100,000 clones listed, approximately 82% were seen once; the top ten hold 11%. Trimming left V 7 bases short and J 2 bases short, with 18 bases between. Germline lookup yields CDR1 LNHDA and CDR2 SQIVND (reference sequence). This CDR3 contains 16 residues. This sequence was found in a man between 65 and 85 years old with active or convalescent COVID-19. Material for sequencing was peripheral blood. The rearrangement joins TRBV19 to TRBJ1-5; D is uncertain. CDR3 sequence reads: CASTGEASWGNQPQHF. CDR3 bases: TGTGCCAGTACCGGTGAGGCGTCTTGGGGCAATCAGCCCCAGCATTTT.